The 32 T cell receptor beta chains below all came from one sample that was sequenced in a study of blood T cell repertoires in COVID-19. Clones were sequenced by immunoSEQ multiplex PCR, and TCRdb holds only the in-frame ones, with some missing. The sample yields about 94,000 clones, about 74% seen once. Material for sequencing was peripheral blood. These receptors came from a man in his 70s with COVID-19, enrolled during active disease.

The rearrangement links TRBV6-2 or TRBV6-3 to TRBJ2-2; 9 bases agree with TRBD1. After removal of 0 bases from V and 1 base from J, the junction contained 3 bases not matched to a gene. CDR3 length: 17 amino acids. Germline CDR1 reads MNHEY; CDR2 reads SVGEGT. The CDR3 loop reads CASSYSLGQGNTGELFF. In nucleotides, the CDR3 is TGTGCCAGCAGTTACTCCTTGGGACAGGGGAACACCGGGGAGCTGTTTTTT.

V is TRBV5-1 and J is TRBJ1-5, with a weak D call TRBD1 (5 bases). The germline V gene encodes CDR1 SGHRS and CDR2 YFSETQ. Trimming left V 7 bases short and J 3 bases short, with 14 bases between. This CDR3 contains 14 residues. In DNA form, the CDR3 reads TGCGCCAGCGCCCAGGGTAGCCCCAATCAGCCCCAGCATTTT. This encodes CASAQGSPNQPQHF.

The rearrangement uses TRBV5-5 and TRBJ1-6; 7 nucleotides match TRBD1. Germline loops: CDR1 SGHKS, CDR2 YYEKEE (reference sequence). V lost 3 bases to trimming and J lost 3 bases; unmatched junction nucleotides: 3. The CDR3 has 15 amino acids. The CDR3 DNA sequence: TGTGCCAGCAGCTCGGACAGGATCTATAATTCACCCCTCCACTTT. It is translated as CASSSDRIYNSPLHF.

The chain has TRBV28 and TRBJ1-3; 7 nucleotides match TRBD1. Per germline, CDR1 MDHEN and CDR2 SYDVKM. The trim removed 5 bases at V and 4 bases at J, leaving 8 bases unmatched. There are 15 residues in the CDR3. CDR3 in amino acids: CASSPYTGVGNTIYF. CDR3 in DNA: TGTGCCAGCAGTCCCTACACAGGGGTCGGAAACACCATATATTTT.

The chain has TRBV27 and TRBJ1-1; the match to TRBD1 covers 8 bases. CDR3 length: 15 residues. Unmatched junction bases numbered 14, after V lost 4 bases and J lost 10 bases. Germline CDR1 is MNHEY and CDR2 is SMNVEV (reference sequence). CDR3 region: CASSWDRTYVAGAFF. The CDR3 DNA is TGTGCCAGCAGTTGGGACAGGACCTACGTAGCGGGAGCTTTCTTT.

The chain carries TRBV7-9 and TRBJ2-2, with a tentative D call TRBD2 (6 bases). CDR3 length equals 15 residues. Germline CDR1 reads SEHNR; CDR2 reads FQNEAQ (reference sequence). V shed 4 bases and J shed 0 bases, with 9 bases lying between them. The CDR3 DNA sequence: TGTGCCAGCAGCTCCAGGGAGGCGAACACCGGGGAGCTGTTTTTT. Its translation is CASSSREANTGELFF.

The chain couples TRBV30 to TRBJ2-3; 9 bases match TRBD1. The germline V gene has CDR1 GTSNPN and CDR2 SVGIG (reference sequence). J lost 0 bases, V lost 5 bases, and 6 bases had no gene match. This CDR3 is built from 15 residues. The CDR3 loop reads CAWGRTGASTDTQYF. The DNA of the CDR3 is TGTGCCTGGGGACGGACAGGGGCCAGCACAGATACGCAGTATTTT.

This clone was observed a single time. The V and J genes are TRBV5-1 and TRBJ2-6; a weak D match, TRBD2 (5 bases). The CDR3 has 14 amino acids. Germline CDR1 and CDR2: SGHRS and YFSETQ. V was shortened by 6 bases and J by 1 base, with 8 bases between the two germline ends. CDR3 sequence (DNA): TGCGCCAGCAAGGAGGCGTCTGGGGCCAACGTCCTGACTTTC. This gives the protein CASKEASGANVLTF. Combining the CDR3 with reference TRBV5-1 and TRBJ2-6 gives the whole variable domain KAGVTQTPRYLIKTRGQQVTLSCSPISGHRSVSWYQQTPGQGLQFLFEYFSETQRNKGNFPGRFSGRQFSNSRSEMNVSTLELGDSALYLCASKEASGANVLTFGAGSRLTVL.

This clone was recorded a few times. CDR3 region: CASSAEEDQPQHF. DNA of the CDR3: TGCGCCAGCAGCGCGGAGGAGGATCAGCCCCAGCATTTT. The V call is TRBV5-1, the J call TRBJ1-5; D unresolved. Trimming removed 4 bases from V and 5 bases from J, with 10 bases in between. The CDR3 runs to 13 residues. Germline CDR1 reads SGHRS; CDR2 reads YFSETQ. Combining the CDR3 with reference TRBV5-1 and TRBJ1-5 gives the whole variable domain KAGVTQTPRYLIKTRGQQVTLSCSPISGHRSVSWYQQTPGQGLQFLFEYFSETQRNKGNFPGRFSGRQFSNSRSEMNVSTLELGDSALYLCASSAEEDQPQHFGDGTRLSIL.

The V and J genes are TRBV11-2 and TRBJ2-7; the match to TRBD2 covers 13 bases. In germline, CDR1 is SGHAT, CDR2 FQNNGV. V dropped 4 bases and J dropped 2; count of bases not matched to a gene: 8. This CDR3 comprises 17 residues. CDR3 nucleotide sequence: TGTGCCAGCAGCTCCGGACTAGCGGGAGTCTTTCCCTACGAGCAGTACTTC. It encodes CASSSGLAGVFPYEQYF.

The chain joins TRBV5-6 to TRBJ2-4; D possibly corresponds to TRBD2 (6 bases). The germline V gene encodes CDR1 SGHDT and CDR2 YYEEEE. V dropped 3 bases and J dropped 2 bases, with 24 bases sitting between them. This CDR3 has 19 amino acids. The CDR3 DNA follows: TGTGCCAGCAGCTCGAGCCCCTATGGGGGACTCCATACCAAAAACATTCAGTACTTC. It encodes CASSSSPYGGLHTKNIQYF.

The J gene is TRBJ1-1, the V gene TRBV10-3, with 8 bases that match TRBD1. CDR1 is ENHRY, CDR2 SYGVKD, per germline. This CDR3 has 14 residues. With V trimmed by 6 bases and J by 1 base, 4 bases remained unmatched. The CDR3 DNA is TGTGCCATCAGACCCGGGACAGGGAACACTGAAGCTTTCTTT. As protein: CAIRPGTGNTEAFF.

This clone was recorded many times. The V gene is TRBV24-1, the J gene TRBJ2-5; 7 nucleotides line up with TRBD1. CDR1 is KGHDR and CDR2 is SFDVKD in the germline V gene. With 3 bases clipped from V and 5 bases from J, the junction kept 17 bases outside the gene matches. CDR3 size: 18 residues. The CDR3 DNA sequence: TGTGCCACCAGTGATCCCAACTTTCAAACAGGGGTGGGGGAGACCCAGTACTTC. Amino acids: CATSDPNFQTGVGETQYF.

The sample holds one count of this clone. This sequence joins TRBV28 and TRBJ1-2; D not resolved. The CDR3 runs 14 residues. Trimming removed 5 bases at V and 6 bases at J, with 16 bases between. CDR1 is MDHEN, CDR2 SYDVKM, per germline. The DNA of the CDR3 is TGTGCCAGCAGTAAGATGCAGGTCGGGAATGGCTACACCTTC. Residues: CASSKMQVGNGYTF.

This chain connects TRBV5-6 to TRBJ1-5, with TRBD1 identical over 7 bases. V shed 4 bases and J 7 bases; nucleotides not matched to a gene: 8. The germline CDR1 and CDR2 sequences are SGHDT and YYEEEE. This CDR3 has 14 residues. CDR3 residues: CASSLAGTEQPQHF. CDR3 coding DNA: TGTGCCAGCAGCCTGGCGGGGACAGAACAGCCCCAGCATTTT.

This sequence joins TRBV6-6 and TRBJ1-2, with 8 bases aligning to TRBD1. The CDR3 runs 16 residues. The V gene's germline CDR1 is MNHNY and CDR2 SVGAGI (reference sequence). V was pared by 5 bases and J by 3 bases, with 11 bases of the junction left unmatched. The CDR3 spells CASSRSDRVGDYGYTF. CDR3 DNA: TGTGCCAGCAGTCGATCGGACAGGGTTGGGGACTATGGCTACACCTTC.

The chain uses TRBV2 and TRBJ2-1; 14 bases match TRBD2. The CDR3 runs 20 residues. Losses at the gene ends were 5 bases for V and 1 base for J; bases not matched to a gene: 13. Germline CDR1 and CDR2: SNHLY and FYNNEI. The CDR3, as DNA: TGTGCCAGCAGTAAGTTTCTGGGACTAGCGGGAGAATCGTCCTACAATGAGCAGTTCTTC. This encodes CASSKFLGLAGESSYNEQFF.

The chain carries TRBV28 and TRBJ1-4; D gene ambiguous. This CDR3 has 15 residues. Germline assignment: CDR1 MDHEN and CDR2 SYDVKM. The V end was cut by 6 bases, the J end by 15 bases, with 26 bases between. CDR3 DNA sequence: TGTGCCAGCAGCCGCGTCGGGTCCCTCACAAGCGAGGTGTTTTTT. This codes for CASSRVGSLTSEVFF.

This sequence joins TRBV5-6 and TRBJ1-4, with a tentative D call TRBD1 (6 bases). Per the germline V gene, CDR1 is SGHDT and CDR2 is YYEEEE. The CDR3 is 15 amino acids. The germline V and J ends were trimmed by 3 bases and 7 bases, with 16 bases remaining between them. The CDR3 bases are TGTGCCAGCAGCTCTTCGGGGGGCTTGGGTGAAAAACTGTTTTTT. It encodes CASSSSGGLGEKLFF.

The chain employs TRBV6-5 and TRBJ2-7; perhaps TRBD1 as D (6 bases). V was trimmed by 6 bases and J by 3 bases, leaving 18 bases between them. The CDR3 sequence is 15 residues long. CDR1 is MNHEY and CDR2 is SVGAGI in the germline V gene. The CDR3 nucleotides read TGTGCCAGCAGGAGAAACAGGGTGGGAAGCTACGAGCAGTACTTC. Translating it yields CASRRNRVGSYEQYF.

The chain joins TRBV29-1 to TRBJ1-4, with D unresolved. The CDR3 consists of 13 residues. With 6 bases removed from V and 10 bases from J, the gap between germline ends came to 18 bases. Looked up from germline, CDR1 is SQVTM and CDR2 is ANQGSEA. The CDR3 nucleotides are TGCAGCGTAGCCGACACCCGGGGAGGAAAACTGTTTTTT. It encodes CSVADTRGGKLFF.

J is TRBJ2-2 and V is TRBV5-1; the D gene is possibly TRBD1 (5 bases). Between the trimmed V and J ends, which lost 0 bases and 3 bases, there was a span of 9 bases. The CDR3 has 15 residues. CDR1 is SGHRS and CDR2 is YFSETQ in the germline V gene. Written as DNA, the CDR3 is TGCGCCAGCAGCTTGGTAGGGGTGGACACCGGGGAGCTGTTTTTT. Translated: CASSLVGVDTGELFF. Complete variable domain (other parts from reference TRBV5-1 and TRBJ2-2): KAGVTQTPRYLIKTRGQQVTLSCSPISGHRSVSWYQQTPGQGLQFLFEYFSETQRNKGNFPGRFSGRQFSNSRSEMNVSTLELGDSALYLCASSLVGVDTGELFFGEGSRLTVL.

The CDR3 is CASSEDGSTRISQTDTQYF. The CDR3 DNA reads as TGTGCCAGCAGTGAGGACGGGAGCACCCGAATATCTCAGACAGATACGCAGTATTTT. V and J are TRBV6-4 and TRBJ2-3, with D maybe TRBD2 (6 bases). The germline gives CDR1 MRHNA, CDR2 SNTAGT. The V end was cut by 3 bases, the J end by 3 bases, with 25 bases between. This CDR3 is 19 amino acids long.

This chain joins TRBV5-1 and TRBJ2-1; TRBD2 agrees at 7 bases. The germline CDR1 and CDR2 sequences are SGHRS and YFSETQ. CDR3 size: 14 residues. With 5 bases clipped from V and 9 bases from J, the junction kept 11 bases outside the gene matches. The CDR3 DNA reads TGCGCCAGCAGAGCCCCAGGGACGGGGGGTGAGCAGTTCTTC. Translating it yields CASRAPGTGGEQFF.

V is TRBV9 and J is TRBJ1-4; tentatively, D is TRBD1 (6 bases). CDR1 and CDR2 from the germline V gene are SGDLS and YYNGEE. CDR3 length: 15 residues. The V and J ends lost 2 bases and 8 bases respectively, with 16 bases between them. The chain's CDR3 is CASSVEGGLGEKLFF. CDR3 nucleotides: TGTGCCAGCAGCGTCGAAGGGGGTTTAGGGGAAAAACTGTTTTTT.

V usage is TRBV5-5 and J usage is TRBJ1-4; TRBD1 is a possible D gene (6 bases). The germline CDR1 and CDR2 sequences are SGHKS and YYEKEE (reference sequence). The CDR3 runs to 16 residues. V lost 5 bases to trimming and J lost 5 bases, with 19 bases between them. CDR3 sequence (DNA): TGTGCCAGCAGTCCGCTCTTCCGGGACAAAAATGAAAAACTGTTTTTT. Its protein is CASSPLFRDKNEKLFF.

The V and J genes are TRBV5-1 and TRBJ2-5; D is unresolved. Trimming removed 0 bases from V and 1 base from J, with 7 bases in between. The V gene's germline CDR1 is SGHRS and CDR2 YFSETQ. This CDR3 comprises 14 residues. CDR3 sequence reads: CASSLALVQETQYF. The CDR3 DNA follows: TGCGCCAGCAGCTTGGCGCTAGTCCAAGAGACCCAGTACTTC.

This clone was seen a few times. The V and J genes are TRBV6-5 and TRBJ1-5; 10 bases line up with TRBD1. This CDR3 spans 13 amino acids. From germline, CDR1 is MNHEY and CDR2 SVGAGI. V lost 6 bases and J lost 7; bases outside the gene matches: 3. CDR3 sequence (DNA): TGTGCCAGCAGGCTGGGACAGGGGCAGCCCCAGCATTTT. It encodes CASRLGQGQPQHF.

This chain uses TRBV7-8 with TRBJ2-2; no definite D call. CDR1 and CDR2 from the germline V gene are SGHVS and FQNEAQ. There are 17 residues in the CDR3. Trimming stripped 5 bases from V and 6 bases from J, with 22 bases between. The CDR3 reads CASSPYPPSRVAGELFF. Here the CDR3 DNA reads TGTGCCAGCAGCCCCTACCCGCCGAGCCGGGTTGCCGGGGAGCTGTTTTTT. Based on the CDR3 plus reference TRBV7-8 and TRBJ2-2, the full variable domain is GAGVSQSPRYKVAKRGQDVALRCDPISGHVSLFWYQQALGQGPEFLTYFQNEAQLDKSGLPSDRFFAERPEGSVSTLKIQRTQQEDSAVYLCASSPYPPSRVAGELFFGEGSRLTVL.

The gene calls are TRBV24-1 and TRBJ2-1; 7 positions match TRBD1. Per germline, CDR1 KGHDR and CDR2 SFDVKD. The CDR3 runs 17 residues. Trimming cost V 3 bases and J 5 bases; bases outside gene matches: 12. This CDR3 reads CATSDADRASGNNEQFF. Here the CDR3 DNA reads TGTGCCACCAGTGATGCCGACAGGGCATCGGGCAACAATGAGCAGTTCTTC.

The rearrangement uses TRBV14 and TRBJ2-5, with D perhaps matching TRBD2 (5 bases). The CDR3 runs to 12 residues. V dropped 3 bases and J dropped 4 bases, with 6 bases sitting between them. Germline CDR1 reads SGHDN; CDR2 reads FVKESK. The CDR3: CASSHGGETQYF. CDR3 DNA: TGTGCCAGCAGCCACGGAGGAGAGACCCAGTACTTC.

CDR3 DNA sequence: TGTGCCAGCAGCCAAGACAGGGGTTTGGGCTACACCTTC. Its protein is CASSQDRGLGYTF. V is TRBV9 and J is TRBJ1-2; 8 bases are shared with TRBD1. V shed 4 bases, J shed 8 bases, and the junction held 7 bases outside the gene matches. The CDR3 is 13 residues long. Germline V gene lookup returns CDR1 SGDLS and CDR2 YYNGEE.